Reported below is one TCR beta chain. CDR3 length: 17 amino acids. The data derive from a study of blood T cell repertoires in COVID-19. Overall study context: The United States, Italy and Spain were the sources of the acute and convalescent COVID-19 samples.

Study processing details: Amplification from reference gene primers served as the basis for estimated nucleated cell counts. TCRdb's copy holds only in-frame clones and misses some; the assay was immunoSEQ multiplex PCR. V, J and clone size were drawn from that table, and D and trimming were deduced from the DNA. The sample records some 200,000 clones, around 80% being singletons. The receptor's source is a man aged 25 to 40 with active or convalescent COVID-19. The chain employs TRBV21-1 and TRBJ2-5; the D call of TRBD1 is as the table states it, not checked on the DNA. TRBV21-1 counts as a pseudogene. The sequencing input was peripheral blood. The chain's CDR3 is CASSKSRQTGLGETQYF. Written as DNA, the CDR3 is TGTGCCAGCAGCAAATCCCGCCAGACAGGGTTGGGAGAGACCCAGTACTTC.